This T cell receptor (beta chain) appears in the sequencing data of a study of cytomegalovirus exposure and HLA in healthy donors. Trimming took off 5 bases at V and 4 bases at J, with 18 bases between the two ends. This CDR3 contains 16 residues. Germline-derived CDR1 and CDR2 are MNHNY and SVGAGI (reference sequence). Sequencing was performed with immunoSEQ multiplex PCR; in TCRdb, only in-frame clones are kept and a portion is missing. The table shows fewer than 250,000 clones, with approximately 87% occurring only once. Input material: PBMCs. The receptor was isolated from a man aged 18-30 years in good health and CMV-seronegative. This rearrangement joins TRBV6-6 to TRBJ1-5; possible D gene TRBD1, 5 bases. The CDR3 here is CASSGGVGVLNQPQHF. The CDR3 DNA reads as TGTGCCAGCAGTGGAGGGGTGGGGGTCCTGAATCAGCCCCAGCATTTT.